This section outlines one T cell receptor beta chain sequence together with its context. Its antigen specificity is not known. No much larger clone exists at a distance of one base, and base qualities are not known. TCRbeta CDR3 regions were amplified from genomic DNA by means of the immunoSEQ Assay, a bias-controlled multiplex PCR. Per the original workflow: Nucleated cell counts per sample were estimated from amplification of reference gene primers within the assay. To quantify the absolute abundance of each unique TCRbeta CDR3 rearrangement, sequence reads were collapsed and filtered. For each sample, productive Simpson clonality was calculated as the square root of Simpson's diversity index across productive rearrangements. This is the immuneACCESS table as TCRdb keeps it, with only in-frame sequences that have V and J called. A part of the clones is gone; compared with another copy, unresolved V genes explain less than half, and the rest is unexplained. For V, J and clone size, that table is used; D and trimming come from the DNA. Counted in this sample were nearly 300,000 clones; roughly 89% of them appeared once. The leading ten clones occupy less than 3.5% of the sample.

Participants in the prospective study were aged roughly 18 to 90 years, lived in approximately 26 United States geographic areas, and enrolled through a virtual design. Cohort assignment in the prospective study relied on participant-reported clinical history from a screening survey and a study questionnaire. Exposed participants had been in contact with someone with a PCR-confirmed or clinician-diagnosed COVID-19 case within 2 weeks of study entry. In the prospective study, whole blood, serum and a nasopharyngeal or oropharyngeal swab were collected from each participant by mobile phlebotomists. Over a roughly 2-month period, participants in the prospective study had the option of providing additional blood draws and questionnaires. Before DNA extraction, prospective study blood samples were shipped either frozen or at room temperature. This record comes from a study of blood T cell repertoires in COVID-19 (dated by TCRdb to the early 2020s). For context, the study as a whole: Collaborator samples came from the United States, Italy and Spain and covered acute and convalescent phases of COVID-19. The material from the prospective study consisted of cDNA or gDNA derived from T cells, B-cell-depleted T cells, or PBMCs. The dataset comprised deeply sampled blood TCRbeta repertoires from subjects exposed to, actively infected with, or recovered from COVID-19. A freely available public database, intended as a resource for researchers studying the immune response to SARS-CoV-2, is where the repertoires were released. The samples were drawn from two sources: the first 160 participants of the ongoing ImmuneRACE study, and over 1,000 subjects contributed by 6 global collaborators. Sample metadata almost always included a de-identified subject ID, COVID-19 status, age in years and sex. Where HLA class I and class II types were available, the types were taken from metadata supplied by the sample provider, not from assay-based typing.

Beyond this particular receptor, the publication reports: The quantity of clinical and demographic metadata differed by source and by participant and was supplied without curation.

In the germline V gene, CDR1 corresponds to MNHEY and CDR2 to SVGEGT. Germline trimming amounts to 5 bases on V and 3 bases on J, with 6 as the count of junction bases outside the gene matches. Its CDR3 holds 14 amino acids, cysteine through phenylalanine. The kept DNA is CDR3 alone, 42 bases in frame from the first base. The chain uses TRBV6-2 or TRBV6-3 and TRBJ2-7, with 8 junctional bases fitting TRBD1. This clonotype was obtained from a woman aged 45-59 years who had been exposed to COVID-19. What was sequenced was PBMCs or T cells enriched from blood (not recorded which). The DNA sequence is as follows: TGTGCCAGCAGTCCAGGGGGCTCGATCTACGAGCAGTACTTC. This encodes CASSPGGSIYEQYF.